This T cell receptor (beta chain) was found in a study of radiotherapy plus CTLA-4 blockade in lung cancer. Study results and caveats: Expansion in blood of tumor-derived TCR clones was seen after radiotherapy plus ipilimumab. It was early blood T cell clone dynamics, with interferon-beta, that reportedly best predicted response.

Remarks on this clone: Antigen unknown.

The CDR3 contains 13 residues. Germline assignment: CDR1 SGHRS and CDR2 YFSETQ. V was trimmed by 4 bases and J by 5 bases, leaving 12 bases between them. Sequencing used immunoSEQ multiplex PCR; TCRdb keeps in-frame clones, though not all of them. The data show about 97,000 clones, roughly 74% seen once. This receptor was identified in a human donor with non-small cell lung cancer who had a partial response to radiotherapy plus ipilimumab. Some clones in this sample may be carry-over from other donors' samples. This chain links TRBV5-1 with TRBJ2-5; D is possibly TRBD2 (6 bases). The sample here was peripheral blood, taken from a patient treated with radiotherapy plus ipilimumab. DNA of the CDR3: TGCGCCAGCAGCCCCCCTGGGGGGGAGACCCAGTACTTC. Translation gives CASSPPGGETQYF.